This entry concerns a single TCR beta chain. The data derive from a study of blood T cell repertoires in COVID-19. Study-level information: Material from acute and convalescent COVID-19 was sourced from the United States, Italy and Spain. The cDNA or gDNA used as material had been derived from T cells, B-cell-depleted T cells, or PBMCs.

Germline values: CDR1 KGHSH, CDR2 LQKENI. Trimming took off 6 bases at V and 0 bases at J, with 3 bases between the two ends. CDR3 size: 11 residues. In the authors' workflow: Amplification of reference gene primers provided the estimated nucleated cell counts. Only in-frame clones appear in the TCRdb table, and some are missing; sequencing was by immunoSEQ multiplex PCR. Clone size and the V and J calls come from that table; the DNA yielded D and trimming. The sample holds 150,000 to 200,000 clones; 70% to 90% are singletons and the top ten take around 1.9%. The sample taken for sequencing was peripheral blood. V usage is TRBV18 and J usage is TRBJ2-7, with no clear D. This clonotype originated in a man in his 70s with active or convalescent COVID-19. CDR3 DNA: TGTGCCAGCTCTAACTCCTACGAGCAGTACTTC. It yields the protein CASSNSYEQYF.